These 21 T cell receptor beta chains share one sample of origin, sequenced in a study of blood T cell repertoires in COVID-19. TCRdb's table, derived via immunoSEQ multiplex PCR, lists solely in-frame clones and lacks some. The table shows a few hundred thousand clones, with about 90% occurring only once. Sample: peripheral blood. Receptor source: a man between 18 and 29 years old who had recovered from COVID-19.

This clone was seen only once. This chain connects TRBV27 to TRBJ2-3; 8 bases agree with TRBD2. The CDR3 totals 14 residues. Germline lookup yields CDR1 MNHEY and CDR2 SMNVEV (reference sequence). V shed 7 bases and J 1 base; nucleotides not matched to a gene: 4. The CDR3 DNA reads TGTGCCAGCACTCCAGCGGGGGGCACAGATACGCAGTATTTT. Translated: CASTPAGGTDTQYF.

The CDR3 reads CASSYPNENEQFF. CDR3 DNA sequence: TGCGCCAGCAGCTATCCTAACGAAAATGAGCAGTTCTTC. This rearrangement joins TRBV5-1 to TRBJ2-1; D gene unclear. The CDR3 runs to 13 residues. Germline-derived CDR1 and CDR2 are SGHRS and YFSETQ. The V and J ends lost 3 bases and 7 bases respectively, with 11 bases between them.

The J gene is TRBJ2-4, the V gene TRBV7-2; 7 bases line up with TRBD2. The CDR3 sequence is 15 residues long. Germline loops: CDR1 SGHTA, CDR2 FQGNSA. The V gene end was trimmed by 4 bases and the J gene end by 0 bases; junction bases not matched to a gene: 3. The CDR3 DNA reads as TGTGCCAGCAGCTCCCGGGAGGTAGCCAAAAACATTCAGTACTTC. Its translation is CASSSREVAKNIQYF.

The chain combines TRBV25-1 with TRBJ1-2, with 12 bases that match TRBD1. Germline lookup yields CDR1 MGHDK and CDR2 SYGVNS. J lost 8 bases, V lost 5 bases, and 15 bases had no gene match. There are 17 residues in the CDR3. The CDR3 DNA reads TGTGCCAGCAGTTACCCCGGGACAGGGGGCCTCGTTGTAGGCTACACCTTC. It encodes CASSYPGTGGLVVGYTF.

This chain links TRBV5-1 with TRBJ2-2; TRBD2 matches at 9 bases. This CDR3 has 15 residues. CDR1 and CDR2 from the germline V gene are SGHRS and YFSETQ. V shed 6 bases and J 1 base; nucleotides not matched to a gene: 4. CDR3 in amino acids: CASTLAGLNTGELFF. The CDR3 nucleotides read TGCGCCAGCACTCTAGCGGGACTGAACACCGGGGAGCTGTTTTTT.

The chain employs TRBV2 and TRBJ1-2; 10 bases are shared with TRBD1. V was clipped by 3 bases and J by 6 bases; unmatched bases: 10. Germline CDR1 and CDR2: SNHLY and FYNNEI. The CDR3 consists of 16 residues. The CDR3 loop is CASSELEDRGDDGYTF. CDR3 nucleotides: TGTGCCAGCAGTGAGCTCGAGGACAGGGGGGATGATGGCTACACCTTC.

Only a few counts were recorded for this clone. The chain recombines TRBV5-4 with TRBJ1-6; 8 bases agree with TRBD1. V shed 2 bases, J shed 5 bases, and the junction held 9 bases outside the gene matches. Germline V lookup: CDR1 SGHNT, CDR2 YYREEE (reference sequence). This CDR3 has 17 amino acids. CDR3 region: CASSFRLGQGNNSPLHF. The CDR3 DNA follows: TGTGCCAGCAGCTTCCGCTTAGGACAGGGCAATAATTCACCCCTCCACTTT.

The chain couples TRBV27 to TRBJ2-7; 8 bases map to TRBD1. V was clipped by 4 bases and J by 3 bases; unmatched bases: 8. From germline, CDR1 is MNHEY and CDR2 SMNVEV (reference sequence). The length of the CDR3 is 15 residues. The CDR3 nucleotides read TGTGCCAGCAGTTCCCCGGGACAGGCTAACTACGAGCAGTACTTC. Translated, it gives CASSSPGQANYEQYF.

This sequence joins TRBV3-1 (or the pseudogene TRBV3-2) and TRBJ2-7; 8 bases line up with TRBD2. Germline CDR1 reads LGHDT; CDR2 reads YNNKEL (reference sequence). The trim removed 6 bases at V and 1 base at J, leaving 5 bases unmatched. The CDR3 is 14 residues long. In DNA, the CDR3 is TGTGCCAGCAGTGTTATAGCGGGGTCCTACGAGCAGTACTTC. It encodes CASSVIAGSYEQYF.

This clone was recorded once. The CDR3 nucleotides read TGTGCCAGCAGCTCTGGGACACAGATGAACACTGAAGCTTTCTTT. It is translated as CASSSGTQMNTEAFF. The chain has TRBV6-2 or TRBV6-3 and TRBJ1-1, with a possible D match to TRBD1 (6 bases). V lost 6 bases, J lost 0 bases, and 14 bases lay in between. Germline CDR1 is MNHEY and CDR2 is SVGEGT. The CDR3 runs 15 residues.

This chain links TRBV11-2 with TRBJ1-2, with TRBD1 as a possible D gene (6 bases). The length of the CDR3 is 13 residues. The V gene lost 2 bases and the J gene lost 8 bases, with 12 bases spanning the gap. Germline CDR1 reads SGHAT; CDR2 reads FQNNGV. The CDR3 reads CASSLFGGWGYTF. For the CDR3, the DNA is TGTGCCAGCAGCTTATTTGGGGGCTGGGGCTACACCTTC. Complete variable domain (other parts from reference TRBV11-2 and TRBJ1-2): EAGVAQSPRYKIIEKRQSVAFWCNPISGHATLYWYQQILGQGPKLLIQFQNNGVVDDSQLPKDRFSAERLKGVDSTLKIQPAKLEDSAVYLCASSLFGGWGYTFGSGTRLTVV.

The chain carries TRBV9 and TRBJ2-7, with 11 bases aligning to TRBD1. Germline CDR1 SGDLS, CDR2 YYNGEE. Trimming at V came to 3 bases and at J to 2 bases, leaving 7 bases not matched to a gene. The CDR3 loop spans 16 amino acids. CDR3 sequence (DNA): TGTGCCAGCAGCGGCCGGACAGGGGGCGGTGCCTACGAGCAGTACTTC. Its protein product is CASSGRTGGGAYEQYF.

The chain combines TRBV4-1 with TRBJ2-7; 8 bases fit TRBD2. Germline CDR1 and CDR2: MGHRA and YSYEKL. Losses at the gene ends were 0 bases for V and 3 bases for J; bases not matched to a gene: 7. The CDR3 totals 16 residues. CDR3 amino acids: CASSQDVTSGYYEQYF. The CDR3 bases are TGCGCCAGCAGCCAAGATGTTACTAGCGGTTACTACGAGCAGTACTTC.

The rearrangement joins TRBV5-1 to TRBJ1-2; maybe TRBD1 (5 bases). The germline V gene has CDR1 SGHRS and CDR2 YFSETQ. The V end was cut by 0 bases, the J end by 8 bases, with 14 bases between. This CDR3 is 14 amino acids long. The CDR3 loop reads CASSLGQSLDGYTF. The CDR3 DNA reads TGCGCCAGCAGCTTGGGACAGTCCCTCGACGGCTACACCTTC.

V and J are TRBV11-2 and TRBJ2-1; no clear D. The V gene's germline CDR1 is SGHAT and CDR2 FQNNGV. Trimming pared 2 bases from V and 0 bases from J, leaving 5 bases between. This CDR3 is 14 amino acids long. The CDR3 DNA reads TGTGCCAGCAGCTTACTGAGCTCCTACAATGAGCAGTTCTTC. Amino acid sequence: CASSLLSSYNEQFF.

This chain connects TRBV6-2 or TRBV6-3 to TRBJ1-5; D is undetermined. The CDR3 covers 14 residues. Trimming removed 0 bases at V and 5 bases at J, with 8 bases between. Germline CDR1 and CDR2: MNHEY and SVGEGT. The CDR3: CASSYSGSDQPQHF. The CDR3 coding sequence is TGTGCCAGCAGTTACTCGGGGAGTGATCAGCCCCAGCATTTT.

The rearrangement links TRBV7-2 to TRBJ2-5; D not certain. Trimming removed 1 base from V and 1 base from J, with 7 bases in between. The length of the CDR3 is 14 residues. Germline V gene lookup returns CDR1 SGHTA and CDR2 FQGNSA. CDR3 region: CASSLDRSQETQYF. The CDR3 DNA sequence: TGTGCCAGCAGCTTAGACAGATCCCAAGAGACCCAGTACTTC. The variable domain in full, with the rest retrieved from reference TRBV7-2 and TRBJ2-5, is GAGVSQSPSNKVTEKGKDVELRCDPISGHTALYWYRQSLGQGLEFLIYFQGNSAPDKSGLPSDRFSAERTGGSVSTLTIQRTQQEDSAVYLCASSLDRSQETQYFGPGTRLLVL.

The CDR3 is CASSSTVQGDYGYTF. In DNA, the CDR3 is TGTGCCAGCTCATCTACTGTTCAGGGTGACTATGGCTACACCTTC. The chain recombines TRBV18 with TRBJ1-2; possible D gene TRBD1, 5 bases. Germline values: CDR1 KGHSH, CDR2 LQKENI. The CDR3 has 15 residues. Trimming pared 5 bases from V and 3 bases from J, leaving 16 bases between. Full variable domain (missing parts from reference TRBV18 and TRBJ1-2): NAGVMQNPRHLVRRRGQEARLRCSPMKGHSHVYWYRQLPEEGLKFMVYLQKENIIDESGMPKERFSAEFPKEGPSILRIQQVVRGDSAAYFCASSSTVQGDYGYTFGSGTRLTVV.

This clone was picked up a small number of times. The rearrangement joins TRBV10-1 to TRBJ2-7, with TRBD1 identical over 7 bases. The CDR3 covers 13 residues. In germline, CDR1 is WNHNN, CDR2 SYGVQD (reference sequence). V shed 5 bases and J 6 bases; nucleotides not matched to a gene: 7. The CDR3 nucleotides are TGCGCCAGCAGTCGGGACAGTTTGGGCGAGCAGTACTTC. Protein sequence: CASSRDSLGEQYF.

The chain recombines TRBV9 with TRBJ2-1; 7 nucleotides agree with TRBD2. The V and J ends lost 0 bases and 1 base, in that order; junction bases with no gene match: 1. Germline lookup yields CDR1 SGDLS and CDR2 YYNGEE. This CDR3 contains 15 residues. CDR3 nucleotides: TGTGCCAGCAGCGTAGAGGGACTATCCTACAATGAGCAGTTCTTC. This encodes CASSVEGLSYNEQFF.

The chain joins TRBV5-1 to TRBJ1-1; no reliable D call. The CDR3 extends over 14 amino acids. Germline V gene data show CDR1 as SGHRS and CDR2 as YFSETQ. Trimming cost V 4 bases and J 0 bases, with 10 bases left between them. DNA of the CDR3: TGCGCCAGCAGCACGACAATTGTGAACACTGAAGCTTTCTTT. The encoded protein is CASSTTIVNTEAFF.